The clone carrying this T cell receptor beta chain was seen a handful of times. Its matching antigen is unknown. This sample was included in a study of metastatic and nonmetastatic thyroid tumors. On the study more broadly: It was across blood and tumor or nodule tissue from malignant and benign thyroid patients that repertoires were compared.

The CDR3 consists of 15 residues. J gave up 5 bases and V 2 bases, and 7 bases lay outside the gene matches. The germline V gene has CDR1 SGHVS and CDR2 FNYEAQ. Before thyroid surgery, none of the patients had received any treatment. The study's findings and limits: It was reportedly found that TCR beta diversity was significantly higher in malignant thyroid tumors than in benign nodules, a difference seen in both blood and tumor samples.

Per the authors' pipeline: Using the CDR3 differences seen across clinicopathological groups, the authors built a distant-metastasis classifier for papillary thyroid cancer, which was meant to discriminate distant-metastatic patients. TCRdb reprocessed the PCR reads via MiXCR. The V and J calls were not made by the authors but by TCRdb's processing. The repertoire consists of about 43,000 clones, with around 3.1% occurring once and the leading ten covering 10%. This receptor was obtained from a female donor with papillary thyroid cancer or a benign thyroid nodule (not recorded which). Some clones in this sample may be carry-over from other donors' samples. V usage is TRBV7-6 and J usage is TRBJ2-7; TRBD2 matches 9 bases. The sample taken for sequencing was blood. Here the CDR3 reads CASSLFAGGPNEQYF. As DNA, the CDR3 is TGTGCCAGCAGCTTATTTGCGGGAGGGCCCAACGAGCAGTACTTC.